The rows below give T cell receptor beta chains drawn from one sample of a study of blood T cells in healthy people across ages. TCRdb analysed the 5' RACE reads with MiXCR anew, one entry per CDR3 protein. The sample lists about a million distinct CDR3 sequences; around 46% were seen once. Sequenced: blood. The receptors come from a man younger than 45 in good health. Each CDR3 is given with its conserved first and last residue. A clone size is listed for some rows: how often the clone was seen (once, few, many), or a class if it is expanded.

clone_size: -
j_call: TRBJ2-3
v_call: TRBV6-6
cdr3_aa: CASRTGQGYTDTQYF

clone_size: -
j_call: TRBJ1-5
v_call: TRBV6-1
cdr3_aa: CATGQLEQPQHF

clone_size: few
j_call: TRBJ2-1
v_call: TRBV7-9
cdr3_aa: CASSPPGLASYNEQFF

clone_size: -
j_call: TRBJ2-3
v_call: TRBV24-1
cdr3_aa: CATSDNTGRRDTQYF

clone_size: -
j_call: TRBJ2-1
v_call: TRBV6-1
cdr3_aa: CASSLQGHGQFF

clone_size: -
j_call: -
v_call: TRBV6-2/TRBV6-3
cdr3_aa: CASSFLPGGGPSSYNEQYF

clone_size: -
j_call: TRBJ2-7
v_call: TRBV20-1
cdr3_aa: CSAIGTRHREQYF

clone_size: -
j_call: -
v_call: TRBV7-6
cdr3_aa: CASSSRTGSTYEQYF

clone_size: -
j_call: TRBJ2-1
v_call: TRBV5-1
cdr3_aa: CASSPGTGAGNEQFF

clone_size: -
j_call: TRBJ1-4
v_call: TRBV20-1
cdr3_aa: CSAREGRAQTNEKLFF

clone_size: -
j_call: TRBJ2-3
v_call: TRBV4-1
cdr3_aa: CASSDRGIDTQYF

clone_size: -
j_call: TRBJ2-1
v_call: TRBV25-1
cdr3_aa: CASSAQGPNEQFF

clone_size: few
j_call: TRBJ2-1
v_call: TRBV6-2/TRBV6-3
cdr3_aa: CASSSGLGQFF

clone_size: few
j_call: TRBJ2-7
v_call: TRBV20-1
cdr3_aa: CSVIDGQGVVNGEQYF

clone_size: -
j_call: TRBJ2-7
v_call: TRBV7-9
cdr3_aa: CASSFAGIDYEQYF

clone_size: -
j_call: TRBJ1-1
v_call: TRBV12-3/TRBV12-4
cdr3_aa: CASRKTGMNTEAFF

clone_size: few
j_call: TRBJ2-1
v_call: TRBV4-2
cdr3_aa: CASSQDSGGGGEQFF

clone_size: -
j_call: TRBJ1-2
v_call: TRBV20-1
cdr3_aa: CSAAYQGDNYGYTF

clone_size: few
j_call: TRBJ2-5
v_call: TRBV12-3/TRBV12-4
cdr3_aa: CASSPSSGLILQETQYF

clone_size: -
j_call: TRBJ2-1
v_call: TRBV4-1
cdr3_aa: CASSQEQGLAQFF

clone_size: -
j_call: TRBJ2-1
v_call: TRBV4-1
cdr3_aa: CASSLSLEFEQFF

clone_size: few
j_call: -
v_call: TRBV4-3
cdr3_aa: CASSSNGQGSDEQYF

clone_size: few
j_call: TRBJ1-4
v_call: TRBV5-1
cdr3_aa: CASSLAQGEKLFF